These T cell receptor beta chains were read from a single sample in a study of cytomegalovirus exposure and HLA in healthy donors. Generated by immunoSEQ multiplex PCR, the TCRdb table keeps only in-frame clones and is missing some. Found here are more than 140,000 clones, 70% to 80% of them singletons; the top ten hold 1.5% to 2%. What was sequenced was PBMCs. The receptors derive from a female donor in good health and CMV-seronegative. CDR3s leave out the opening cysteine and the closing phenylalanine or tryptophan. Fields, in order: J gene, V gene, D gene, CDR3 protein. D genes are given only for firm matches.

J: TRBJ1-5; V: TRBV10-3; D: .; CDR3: AISDSGRGNQPQH
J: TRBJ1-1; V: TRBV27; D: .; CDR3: ASSFVAPSTEAF
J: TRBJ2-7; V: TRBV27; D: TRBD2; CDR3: ASSLTTGLAGGYEQY
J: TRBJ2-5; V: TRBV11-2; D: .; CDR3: ASSSNRLKETQY
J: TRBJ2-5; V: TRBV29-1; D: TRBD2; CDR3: SVNRDPSGAQY
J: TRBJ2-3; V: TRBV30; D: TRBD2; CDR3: AWSIGAGGHTDTQY
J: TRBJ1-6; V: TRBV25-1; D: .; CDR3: ASSEWGGGIGSPLH
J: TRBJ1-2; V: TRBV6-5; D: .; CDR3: ASNGGGRCGYT
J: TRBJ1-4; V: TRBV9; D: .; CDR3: ASSVAGLGNEKLF
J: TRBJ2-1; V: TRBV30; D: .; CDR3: AWSVTQVYNEQF
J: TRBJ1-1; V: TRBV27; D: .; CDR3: ASSLQGIETEAF
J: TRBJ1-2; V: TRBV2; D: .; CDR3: ASSENYGYT
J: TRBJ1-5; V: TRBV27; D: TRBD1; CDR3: ASSLQGDNQPQH
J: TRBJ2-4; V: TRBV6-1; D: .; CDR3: ASRLSGPKNIQY
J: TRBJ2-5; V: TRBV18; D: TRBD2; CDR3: ASSPPRVAGAHGETQY
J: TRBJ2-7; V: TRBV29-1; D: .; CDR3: SVRQSGYEQY
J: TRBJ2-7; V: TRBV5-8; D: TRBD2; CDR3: ASTHPTGRGPYEQY
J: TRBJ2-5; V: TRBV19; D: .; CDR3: ASSMGLSTQY
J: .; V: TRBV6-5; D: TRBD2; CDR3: ASSPGSSGEYEQY
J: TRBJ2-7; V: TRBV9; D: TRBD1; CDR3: ASSPRTGRTYEQY
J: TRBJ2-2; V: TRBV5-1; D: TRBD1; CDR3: ASSTGQGGTGELF
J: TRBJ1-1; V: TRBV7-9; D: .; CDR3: ASTRGNENTEAF
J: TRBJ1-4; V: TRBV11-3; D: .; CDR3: ASSLDSAGGGKLF
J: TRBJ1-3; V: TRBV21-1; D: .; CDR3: ASSKGRSGNTIY
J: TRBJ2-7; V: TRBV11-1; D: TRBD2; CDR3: ASSPGWTSEQY
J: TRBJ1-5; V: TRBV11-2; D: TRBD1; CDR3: ASSAMMMQGAGNQPQH
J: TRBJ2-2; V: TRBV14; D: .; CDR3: ASSHRAGYTGELF
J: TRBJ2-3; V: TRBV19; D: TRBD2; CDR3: ASSTGTSGGKDTQY
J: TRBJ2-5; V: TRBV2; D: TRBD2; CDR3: ASSEVAGGPAETQY
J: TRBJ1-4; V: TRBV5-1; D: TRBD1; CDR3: ASSDRVNEKLF
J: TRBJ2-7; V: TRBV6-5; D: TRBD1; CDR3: ASSHRGYEQY
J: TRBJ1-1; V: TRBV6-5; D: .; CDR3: ASSYSEALNTEAF